This T cell receptor beta chain was sequenced for a study of graft-versus-host responses after intestinal transplantation. Germline V CDR1 and CDR2: MDHEN, SYDVKM. V gave up 5 bases and J gave up 7 bases, with 21 bases separating them. The CDR3 is 17 residues long. Clones were read by immunoSEQ multiplex PCR, and TCRdb kept only the in-frame ones, dropping some. Found here are roughly 3,900 clones, under 25% of them singletons; the top ten hold roughly 5.4%. This clone occurred a few times. The specimen was alloreactive CD4+ T cells from a mixed lymphocyte reaction culture, collected before transplantation. Subset defined: CFSE-low proliferating T cells sorted from approximately 6-day pre-transplant mixed lymphocyte reaction (GvH or HvG direction). The sequence was collected from a human patient who was an organ donor for intestinal transplantation. This rearrangement joins TRBV28 to TRBJ1-6, with TRBD1 as a possible D gene (6 bases). The CDR3 here is CASSTRDTPRRNSPLHF. CDR3 sequence (DNA): TGTGCCAGCAGTACTCGGGACACACCGAGGAGGAATTCACCCCTCCACTTT. Looking up the rest from reference TRBV28 and TRBJ1-6 gives the full variable domain: DVKVTQSSRYLVKRTGEKVFLECVQDMDHENMFWYRQDPGLGLRLIYFSYDVKMKEKGDIPEGYSVSREKKERFSLILESASTNQTSMYLCASSTRDTPRRNSPLHFGNGTRLTVT.